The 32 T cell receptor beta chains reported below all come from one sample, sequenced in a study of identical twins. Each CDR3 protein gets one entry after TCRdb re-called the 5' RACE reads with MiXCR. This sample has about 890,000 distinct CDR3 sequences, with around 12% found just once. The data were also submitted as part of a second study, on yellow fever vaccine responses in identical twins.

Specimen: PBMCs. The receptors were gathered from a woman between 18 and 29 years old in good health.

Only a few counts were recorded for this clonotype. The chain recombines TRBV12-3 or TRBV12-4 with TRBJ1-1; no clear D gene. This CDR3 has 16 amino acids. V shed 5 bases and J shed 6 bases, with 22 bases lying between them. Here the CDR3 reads CASSPLPSLGFAEAFF. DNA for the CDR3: TGTGCCAGCAGTCCGCTCCCATCCCTTGGTTTTGCTGAAGCTTTCTTT.

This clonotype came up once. The CDR3 sequence: CASTKGKVSVNEQFF. The CDR3 DNA follows: TGTGCCAGCACCAAAGGGAAGGTTAGCGTCAATGAGCAGTTCTTC. The V gene is TRBV3-1, the J gene TRBJ2-1; D might be TRBD2 (5 bases). Per the germline V gene, CDR1 is LGHDT and CDR2 is YNNKEL (reference sequence). Trimming took off 7 bases at V and 6 bases at J, with 19 bases between the two ends. This CDR3 comprises 15 residues.

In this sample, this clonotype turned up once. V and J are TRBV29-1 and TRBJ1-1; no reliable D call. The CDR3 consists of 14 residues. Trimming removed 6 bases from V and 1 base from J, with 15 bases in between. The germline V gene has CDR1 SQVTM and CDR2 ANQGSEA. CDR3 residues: CSVAPGPGNTEAFF. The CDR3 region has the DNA TGCAGCGTCGCACCCGGGCCGGGGAACACTGAAGCTTTCTTT. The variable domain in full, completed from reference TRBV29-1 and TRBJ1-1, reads SAVISQKPSRDICQRGTSLTIQCQVDSQVTMMFWYRQQPGQSLTLIATANQGSEATYESGFVIDKFPISRPNLTFSTLTVSNMSPEDSSIYLCSVAPGPGNTEAFFGQGTRLTVV.

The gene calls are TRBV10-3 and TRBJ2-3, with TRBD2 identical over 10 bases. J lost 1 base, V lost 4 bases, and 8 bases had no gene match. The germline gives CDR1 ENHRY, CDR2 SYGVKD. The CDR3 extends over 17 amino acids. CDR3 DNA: TGTGCCATCAGTGGACGAACCGGGACTAGCGGCACAGATACGCAGTATTTT. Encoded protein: CAISGRTGTSGTDTQYF.

The CDR3 protein is CASSQEGGSFQETQYF. The CDR3, as DNA: TGTGCCAGCAGCCAAGAAGGGGGTAGCTTCCAAGAGACCCAGTACTTC. The chain carries TRBV4-2 and TRBJ2-5; D might be TRBD1 (6 bases). Germline assignment: CDR1 LGHNA and CDR2 YNFKEQ. Trimming stripped 0 bases from V and 1 base from J, with 12 bases between. The CDR3 contains 16 residues.

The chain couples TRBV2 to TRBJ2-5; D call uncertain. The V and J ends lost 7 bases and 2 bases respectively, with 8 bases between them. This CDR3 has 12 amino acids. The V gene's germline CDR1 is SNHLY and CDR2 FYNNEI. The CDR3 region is CASTPSQETQYF. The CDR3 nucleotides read TGTGCCAGCACACCCTCTCAAGAGACCCAGTACTTC.

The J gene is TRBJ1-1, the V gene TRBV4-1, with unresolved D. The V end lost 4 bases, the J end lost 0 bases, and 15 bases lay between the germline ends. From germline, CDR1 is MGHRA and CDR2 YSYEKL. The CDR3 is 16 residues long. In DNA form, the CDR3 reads TGCGCCAGCAGCCCCACGGGGTTTGGTCTGAACACTGAAGCTTTCTTT. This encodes CASSPTGFGLNTEAFF.

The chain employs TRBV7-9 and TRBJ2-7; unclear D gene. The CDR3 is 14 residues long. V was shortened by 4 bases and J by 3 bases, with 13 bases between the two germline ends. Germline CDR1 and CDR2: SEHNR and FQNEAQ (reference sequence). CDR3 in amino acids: CASSSLPGDYEQYF. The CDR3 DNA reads TGTGCCAGCAGCTCCCTACCTGGGGACTACGAGCAGTACTTC.

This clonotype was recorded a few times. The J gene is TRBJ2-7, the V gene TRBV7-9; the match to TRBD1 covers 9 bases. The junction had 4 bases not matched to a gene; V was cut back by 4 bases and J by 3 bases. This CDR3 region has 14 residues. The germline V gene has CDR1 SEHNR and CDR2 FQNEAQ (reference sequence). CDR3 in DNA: TGTGCCAGCAGCTCGGAGACAGGGGGCTACGAGCAGTACTTC. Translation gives CASSSETGGYEQYF. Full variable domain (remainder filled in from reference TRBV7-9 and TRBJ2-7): DTGVSQNPRHKITKRGQNVTFRCDPISEHNRLYWYRQTLGQGPEFLTYFQNEAQLEKSRLLSDRFSAERPKGSFSTLEIQRTEQGDSAMYLCASSSETGGYEQYFGPGTRLTVT.

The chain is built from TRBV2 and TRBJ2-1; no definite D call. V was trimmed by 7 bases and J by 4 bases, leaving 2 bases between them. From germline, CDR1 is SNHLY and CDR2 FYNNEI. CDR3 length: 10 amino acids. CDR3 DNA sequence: TGTGCCAGCAAATACAATGAGCAGTTCTTC. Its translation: CASKYNEQFF.

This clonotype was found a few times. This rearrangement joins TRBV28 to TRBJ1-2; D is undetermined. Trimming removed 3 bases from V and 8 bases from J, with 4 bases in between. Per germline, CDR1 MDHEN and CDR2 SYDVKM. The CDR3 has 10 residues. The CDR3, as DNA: TGTGCCAGCAGTTTTAAAGGCTACACCTTC. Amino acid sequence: CASSFKGYTF.

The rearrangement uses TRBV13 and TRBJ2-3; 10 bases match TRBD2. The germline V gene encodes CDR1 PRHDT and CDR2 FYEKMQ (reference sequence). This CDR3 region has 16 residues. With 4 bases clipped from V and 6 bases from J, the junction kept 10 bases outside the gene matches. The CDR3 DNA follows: TGTGCCAGCAGCTCTACAGCGGGAGGGCCTGTGGATACGCAGTATTTT. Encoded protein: CASSSTAGGPVDTQYF.

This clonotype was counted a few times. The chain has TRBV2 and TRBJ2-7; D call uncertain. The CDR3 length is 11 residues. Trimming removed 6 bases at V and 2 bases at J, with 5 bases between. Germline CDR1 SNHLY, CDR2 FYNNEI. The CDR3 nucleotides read TGTGCCAGCAGGATAACCTACGAGCAGTACTTC. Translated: CASRITYEQYF.

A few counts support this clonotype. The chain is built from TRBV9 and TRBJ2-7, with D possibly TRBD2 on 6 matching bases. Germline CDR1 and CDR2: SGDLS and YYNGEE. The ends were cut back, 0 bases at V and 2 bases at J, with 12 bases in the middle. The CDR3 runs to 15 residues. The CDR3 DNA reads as TGTGCCAGCAGCGTAGGGGGGGACGCCGCCTACGAGCAGTACTTC. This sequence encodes CASSVGGDAAYEQYF.

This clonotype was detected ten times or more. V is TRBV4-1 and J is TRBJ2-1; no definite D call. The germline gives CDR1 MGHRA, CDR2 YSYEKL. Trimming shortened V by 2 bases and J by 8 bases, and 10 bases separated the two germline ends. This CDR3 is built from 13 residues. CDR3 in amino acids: CASSQSRNHEQFF. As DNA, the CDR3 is TGCGCCAGCAGCCAAAGCAGGAACCATGAGCAGTTCTTC.

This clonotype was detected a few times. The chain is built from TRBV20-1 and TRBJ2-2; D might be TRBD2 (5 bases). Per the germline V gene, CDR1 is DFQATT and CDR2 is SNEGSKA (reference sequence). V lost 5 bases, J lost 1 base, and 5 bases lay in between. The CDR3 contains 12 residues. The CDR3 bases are TGCAGTGCTGCGGGGAACACCGGGGAGCTGTTTTTT. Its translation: CSAAGNTGELFF.

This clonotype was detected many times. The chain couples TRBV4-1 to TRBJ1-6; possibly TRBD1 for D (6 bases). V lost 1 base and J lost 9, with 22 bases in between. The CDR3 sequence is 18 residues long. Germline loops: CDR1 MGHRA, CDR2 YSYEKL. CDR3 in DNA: TGCGCCAGCAGCCAAGGGGGATCTCTGGGACAAATTCGTTCACCCCTCCACTTT. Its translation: CASSQGGSLGQIRSPLHF.

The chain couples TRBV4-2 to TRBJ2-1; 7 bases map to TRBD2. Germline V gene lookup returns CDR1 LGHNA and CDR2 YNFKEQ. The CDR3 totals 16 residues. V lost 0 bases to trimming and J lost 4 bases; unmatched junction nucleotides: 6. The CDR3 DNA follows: TGTGCCAGCAGCCAAGATCGCCAGCGGGGATACAATGAGCAGTTCTTC. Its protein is CASSQDRQRGYNEQFF.

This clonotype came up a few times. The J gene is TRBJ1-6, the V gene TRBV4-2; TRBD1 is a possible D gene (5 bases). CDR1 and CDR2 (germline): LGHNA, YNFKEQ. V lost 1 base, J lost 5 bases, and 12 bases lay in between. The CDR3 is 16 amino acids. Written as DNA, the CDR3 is TGTGCCAGCAGCCAAGCTGAAGGGGCGCATAATTCACCCCTCCACTTT. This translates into CASSQAEGAHNSPLHF.

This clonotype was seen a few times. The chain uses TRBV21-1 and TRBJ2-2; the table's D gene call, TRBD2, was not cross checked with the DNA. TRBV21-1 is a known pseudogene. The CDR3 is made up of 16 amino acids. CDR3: CASSKVGEEDTGELFF. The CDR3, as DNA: TGTGCCAGCAGCAAAGTGGGGGAGGAGGACACCGGGGAGCTGTTTTTT.

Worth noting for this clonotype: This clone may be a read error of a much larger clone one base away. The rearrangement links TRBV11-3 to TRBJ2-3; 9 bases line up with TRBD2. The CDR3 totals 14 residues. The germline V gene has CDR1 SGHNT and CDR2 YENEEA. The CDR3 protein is CASGLSGGPDTQYF. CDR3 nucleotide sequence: TGTGCCAGCGGCTTGAGCGGGGGGCCAGATACGCAGTATTTT.

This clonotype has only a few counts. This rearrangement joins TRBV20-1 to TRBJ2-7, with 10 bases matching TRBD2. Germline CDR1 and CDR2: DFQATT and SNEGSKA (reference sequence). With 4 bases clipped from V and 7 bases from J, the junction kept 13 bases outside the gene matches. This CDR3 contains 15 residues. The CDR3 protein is CSATLAGALTGEQYV. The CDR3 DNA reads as TGCAGTGCTACCCTAGCGGGGGCCTTAACCGGGGAGCAGTACGTC.

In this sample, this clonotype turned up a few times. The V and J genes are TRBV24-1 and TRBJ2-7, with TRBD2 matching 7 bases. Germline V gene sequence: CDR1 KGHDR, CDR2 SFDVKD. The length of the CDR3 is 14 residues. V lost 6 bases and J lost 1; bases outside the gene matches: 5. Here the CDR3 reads CATSRGVGSYEQYF. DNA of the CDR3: TGTGCCACCAGTCGGGGGGTCGGGTCCTACGAGCAGTACTTC.

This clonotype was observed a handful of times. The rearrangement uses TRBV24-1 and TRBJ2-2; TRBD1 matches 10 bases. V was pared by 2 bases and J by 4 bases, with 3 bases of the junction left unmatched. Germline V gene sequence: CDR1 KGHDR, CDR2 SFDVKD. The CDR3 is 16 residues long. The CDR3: CATSDSGQGFTGELFF. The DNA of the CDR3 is TGTGCCACCAGTGATTCGGGACAGGGGTTCACCGGGGAGCTGTTTTTT.

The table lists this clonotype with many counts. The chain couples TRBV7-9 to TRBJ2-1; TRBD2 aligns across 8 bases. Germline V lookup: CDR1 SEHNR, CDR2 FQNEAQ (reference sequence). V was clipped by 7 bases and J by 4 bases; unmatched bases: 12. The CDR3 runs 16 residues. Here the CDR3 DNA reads TGTGCCAGCAACAATCGGGGTAGCGGGGATTACAATGAGCAGTTCTTC. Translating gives CASNNRGSGDYNEQFF.

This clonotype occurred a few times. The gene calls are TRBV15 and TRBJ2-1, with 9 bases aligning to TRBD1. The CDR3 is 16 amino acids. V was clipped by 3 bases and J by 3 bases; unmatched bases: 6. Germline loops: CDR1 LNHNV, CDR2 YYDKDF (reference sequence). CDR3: CATSSMTGGVYNEQFF. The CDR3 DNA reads TGTGCCACCAGCAGCATGACAGGGGGGGTCTACAATGAGCAGTTCTTC.

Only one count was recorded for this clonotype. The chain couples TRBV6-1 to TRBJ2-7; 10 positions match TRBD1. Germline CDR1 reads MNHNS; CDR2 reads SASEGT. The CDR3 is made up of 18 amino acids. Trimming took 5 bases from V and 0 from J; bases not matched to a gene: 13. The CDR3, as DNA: TGTGCCAGCAGTAAACAGGACAGGGGGGTTCTGAGCTCCTACGAGCAGTACTTC. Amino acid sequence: CASSKQDRGVLSSYEQYF.

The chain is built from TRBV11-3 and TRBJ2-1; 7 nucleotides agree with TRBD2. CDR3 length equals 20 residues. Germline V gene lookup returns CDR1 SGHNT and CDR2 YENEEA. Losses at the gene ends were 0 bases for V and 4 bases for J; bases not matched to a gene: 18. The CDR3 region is CASSLEGRASGGNNYNEQFF. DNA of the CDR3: TGTGCCAGCAGCTTAGAGGGCAGGGCTAGCGGCGGCAACAATTACAATGAGCAGTTCTTC.

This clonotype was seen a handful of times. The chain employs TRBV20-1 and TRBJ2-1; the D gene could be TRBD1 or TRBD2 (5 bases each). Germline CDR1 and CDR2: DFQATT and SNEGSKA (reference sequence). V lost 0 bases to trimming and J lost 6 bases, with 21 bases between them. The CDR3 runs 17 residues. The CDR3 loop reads CSAREYRGTSAVNEQFF. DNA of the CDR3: TGCAGTGCTAGAGAATATCGAGGGACCAGCGCTGTCAATGAGCAGTTCTTC.

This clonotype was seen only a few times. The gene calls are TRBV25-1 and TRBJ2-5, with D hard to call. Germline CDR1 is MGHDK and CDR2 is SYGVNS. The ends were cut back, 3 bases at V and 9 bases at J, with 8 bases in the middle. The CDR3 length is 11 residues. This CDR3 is CASSEGWSQYF. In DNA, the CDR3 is TGTGCCAGCAGTGAGGGGTGGTCCCAGTACTTC.

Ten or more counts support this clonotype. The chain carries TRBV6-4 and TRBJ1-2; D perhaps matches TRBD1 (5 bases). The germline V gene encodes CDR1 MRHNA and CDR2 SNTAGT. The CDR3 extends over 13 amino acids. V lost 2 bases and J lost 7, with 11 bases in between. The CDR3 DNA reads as TGTGCCAGCAGTGACAGGGATCAGGGTGGCTACACCTTC. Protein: CASSDRDQGGYTF.

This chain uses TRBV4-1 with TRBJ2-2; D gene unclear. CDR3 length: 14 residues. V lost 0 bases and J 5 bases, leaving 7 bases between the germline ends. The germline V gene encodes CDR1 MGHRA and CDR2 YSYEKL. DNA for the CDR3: TGCGCCAGCAGCCAAGAGCCACTTACCGGGGAGCTGTTTTTT. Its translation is CASSQEPLTGELFF.